This T cell receptor beta chain was sequenced during a study of identical twins. Losses at the gene ends were 3 bases for V and 8 bases for J; bases not matched to a gene: 13. Per the germline V gene, CDR1 is SGHAT and CDR2 is FQDESV (reference sequence). The length of the CDR3 is 18 residues. TCRdb analysed the 5' RACE reads with MiXCR anew, one entry per CDR3 protein. The sample has fewer than 550,000 distinct CDR3 sequences; about 13% are singletons. Study-level findings and limits: The authors drew conclusions from cross-sectional statistical analysis rather than following the same donors. There were fewer insertions in abundant cord blood beta clonotypes, but memory repertoires showed no such pattern. Out-of-frame beta chain sequences displayed weaker excess sharing between twins.

The table lists this clonotype with many counts. Its cognate antigen is unknown. This same sample was also taken into another study, of yellow fever vaccine responses in identical twins.

The origin of this receptor is a woman in her late teens or twenties in good health. The specimen sequenced was CD4+ T cells sorted from blood. The chain is built from TRBV11-1 and TRBJ2-3; 14 bases match TRBD2. The CDR3 loop reads CASSLPPGLAGVLPTQYF. The CDR3 bases are TGTGCCAGCAGCTTGCCTCCGGGACTAGCGGGAGTGTTGCCTACGCAGTATTTT.